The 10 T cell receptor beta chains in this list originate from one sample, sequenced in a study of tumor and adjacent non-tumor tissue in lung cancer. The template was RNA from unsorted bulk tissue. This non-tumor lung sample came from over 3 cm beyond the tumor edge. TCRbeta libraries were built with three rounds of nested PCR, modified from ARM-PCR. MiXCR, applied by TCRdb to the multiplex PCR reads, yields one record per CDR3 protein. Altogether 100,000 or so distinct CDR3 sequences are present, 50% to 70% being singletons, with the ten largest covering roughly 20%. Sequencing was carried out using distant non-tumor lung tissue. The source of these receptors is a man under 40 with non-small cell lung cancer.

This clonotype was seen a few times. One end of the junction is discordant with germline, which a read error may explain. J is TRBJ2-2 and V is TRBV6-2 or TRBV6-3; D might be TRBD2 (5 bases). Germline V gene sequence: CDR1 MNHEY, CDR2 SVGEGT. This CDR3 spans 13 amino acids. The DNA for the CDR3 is TGTGCCAGCAGTTACTCGGAGACCGGGGAGCTGTCTTTT. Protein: CASSYSETGELSF.

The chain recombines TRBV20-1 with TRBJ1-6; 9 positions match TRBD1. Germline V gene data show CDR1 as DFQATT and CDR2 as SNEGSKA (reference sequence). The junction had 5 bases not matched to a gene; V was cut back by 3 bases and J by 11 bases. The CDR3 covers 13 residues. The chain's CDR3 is CSARGTGNPPLHF. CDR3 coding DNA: TGCAGTGCTAGGGGGACAGGGAACCCACCCCTCCACTTT.

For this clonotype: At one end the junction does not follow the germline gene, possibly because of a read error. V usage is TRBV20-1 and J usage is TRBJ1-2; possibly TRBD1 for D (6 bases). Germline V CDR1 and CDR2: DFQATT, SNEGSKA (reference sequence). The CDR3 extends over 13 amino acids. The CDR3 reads CSAREGTSYGYIF. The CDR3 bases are TGCAGTGCTAGAGAAGGGACAAGCTATGGCTACATCTTC.

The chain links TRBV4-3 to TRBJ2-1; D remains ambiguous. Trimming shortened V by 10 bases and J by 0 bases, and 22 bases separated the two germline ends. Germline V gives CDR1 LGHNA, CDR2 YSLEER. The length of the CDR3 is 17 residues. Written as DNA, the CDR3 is TGCGCCACCAGTCAAGAATATCCGGAGAGCTCCTACAATGAGCAGTTCTTC. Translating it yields CATSQEYPESSYNEQFF.

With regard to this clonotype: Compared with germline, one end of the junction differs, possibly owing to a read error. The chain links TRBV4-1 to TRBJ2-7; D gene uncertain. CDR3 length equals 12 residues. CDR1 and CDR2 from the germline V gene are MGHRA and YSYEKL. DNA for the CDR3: TGCGTCAGCAGCCAAGATCTTGCCGGGCAGTACTTC. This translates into CVSSQDLAGQYF.

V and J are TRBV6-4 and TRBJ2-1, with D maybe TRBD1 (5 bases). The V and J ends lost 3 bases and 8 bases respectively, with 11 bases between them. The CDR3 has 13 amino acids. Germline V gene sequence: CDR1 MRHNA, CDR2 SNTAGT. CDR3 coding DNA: TGTGCCAGCAGTGAGCAGGACAACGATGAGCAGTTCTTC. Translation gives CASSEQDNDEQFF.

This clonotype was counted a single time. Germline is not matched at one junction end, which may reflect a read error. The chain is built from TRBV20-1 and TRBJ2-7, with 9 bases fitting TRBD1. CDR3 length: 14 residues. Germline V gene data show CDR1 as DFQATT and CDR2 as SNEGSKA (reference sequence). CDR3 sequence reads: CGASPGTGSYEQYF. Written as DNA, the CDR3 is TGCGGTGCTAGCCCCGGGACAGGGTCCTACGAGCAGTACTTC.

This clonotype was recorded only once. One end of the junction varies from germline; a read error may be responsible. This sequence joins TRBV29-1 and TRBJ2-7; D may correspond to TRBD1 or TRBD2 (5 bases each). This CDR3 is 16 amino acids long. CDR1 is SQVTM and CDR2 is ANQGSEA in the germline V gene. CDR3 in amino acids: CGVEGLVGTGSYEQYF. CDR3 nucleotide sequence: TGCGGCGTTGAAGGTCTAGTGGGGACCGGCTCCTACGAGCAGTACTTC.

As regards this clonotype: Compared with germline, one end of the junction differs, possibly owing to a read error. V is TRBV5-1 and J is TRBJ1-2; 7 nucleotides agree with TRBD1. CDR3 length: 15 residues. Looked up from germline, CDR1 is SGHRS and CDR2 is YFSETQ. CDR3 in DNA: TGCGCCAGCAGCTTAGAGGGGGCTACCGGCTATGGCCACACCTTC. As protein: CASSLEGATGYGHTF. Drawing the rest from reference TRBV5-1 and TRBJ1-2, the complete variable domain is KAGVTQTPRYLIKTRGQQVTLSCSPISGHRSVSWYQQTPGQGLQFLFEYFSETQRNKGNFPGRFSGRQFSNSRSEMNVSTLELGDSALYLCASSLEGATGYGHTFGSGTRLTVV.

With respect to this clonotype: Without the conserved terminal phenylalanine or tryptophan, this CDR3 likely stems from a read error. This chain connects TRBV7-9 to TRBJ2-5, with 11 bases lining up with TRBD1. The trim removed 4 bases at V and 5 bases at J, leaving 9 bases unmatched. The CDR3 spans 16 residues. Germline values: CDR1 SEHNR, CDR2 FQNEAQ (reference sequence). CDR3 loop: CASSSLQGTGGETQYL. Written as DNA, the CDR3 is TGTGCCAGCAGCTCGCTACAGGGGACAGGGGGGGAGACCCAGTACCTC.